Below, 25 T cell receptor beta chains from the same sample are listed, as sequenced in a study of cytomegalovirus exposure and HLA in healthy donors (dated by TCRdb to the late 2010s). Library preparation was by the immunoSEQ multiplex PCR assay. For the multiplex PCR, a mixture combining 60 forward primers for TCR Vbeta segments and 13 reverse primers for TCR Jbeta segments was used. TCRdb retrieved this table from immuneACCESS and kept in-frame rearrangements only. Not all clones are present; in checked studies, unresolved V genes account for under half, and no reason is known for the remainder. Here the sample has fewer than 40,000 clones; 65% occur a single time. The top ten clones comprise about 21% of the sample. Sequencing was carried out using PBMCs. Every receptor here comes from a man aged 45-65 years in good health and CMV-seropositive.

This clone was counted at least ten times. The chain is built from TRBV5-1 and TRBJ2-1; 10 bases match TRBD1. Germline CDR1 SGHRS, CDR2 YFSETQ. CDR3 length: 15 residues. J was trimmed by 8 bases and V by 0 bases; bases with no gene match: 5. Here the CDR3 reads CASSLGQGAGDEQFF. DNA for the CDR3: TGCGCCAGCAGCTTGGGACAGGGGGCGGGCGATGAGCAGTTCTTC.

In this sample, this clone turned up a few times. The CDR3 sequence: CASSSGQGHQPQHF. CDR3 DNA sequence: TGTGCCAGCAGCTCCGGACAGGGACATCAGCCCCAGCATTTT. This chain links TRBV7-9 with TRBJ1-5; 8 bases align to TRBD1. This CDR3 region has 14 residues. The trim removed 4 bases at V and 5 bases at J, leaving 4 bases unmatched. Germline V gives CDR1 SEHNR, CDR2 FQNEAQ (reference sequence).

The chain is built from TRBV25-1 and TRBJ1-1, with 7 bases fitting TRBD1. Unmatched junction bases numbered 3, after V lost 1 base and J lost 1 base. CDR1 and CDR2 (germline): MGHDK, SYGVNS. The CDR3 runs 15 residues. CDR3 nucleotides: TGTGCCAGCAGTGAATCGCGGACAGGGAACACTGAAGCTTTCTTT. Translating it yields CASSESRTGNTEAFF.

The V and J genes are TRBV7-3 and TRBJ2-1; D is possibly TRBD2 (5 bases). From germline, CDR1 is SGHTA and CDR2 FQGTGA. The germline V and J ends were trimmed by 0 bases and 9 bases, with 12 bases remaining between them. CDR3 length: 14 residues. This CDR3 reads CASSLTAPGGEQFF. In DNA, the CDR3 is TGTGCCAGCAGCTTAACGGCTCCAGGAGGTGAGCAGTTCTTC.

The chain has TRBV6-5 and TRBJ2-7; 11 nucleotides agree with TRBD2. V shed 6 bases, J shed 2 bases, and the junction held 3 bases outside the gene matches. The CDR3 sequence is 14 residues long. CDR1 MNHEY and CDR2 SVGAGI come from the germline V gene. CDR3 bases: TGTGCCAGCAGAGGACTAGCGGGCACCTACGAGCAGTACTTC. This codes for CASRGLAGTYEQYF.

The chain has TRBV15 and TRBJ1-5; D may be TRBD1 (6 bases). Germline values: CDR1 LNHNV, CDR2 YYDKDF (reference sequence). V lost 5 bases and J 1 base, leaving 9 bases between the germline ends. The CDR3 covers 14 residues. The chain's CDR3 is CATSFRGSNQPQHF. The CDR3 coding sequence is TGTGCCACCAGCTTCAGGGGAAGCAATCAGCCCCAGCATTTT.

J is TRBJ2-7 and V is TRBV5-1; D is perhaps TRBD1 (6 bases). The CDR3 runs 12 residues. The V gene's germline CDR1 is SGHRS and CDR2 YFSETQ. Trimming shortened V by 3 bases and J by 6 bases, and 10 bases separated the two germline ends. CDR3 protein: CASSSQGSEQYF. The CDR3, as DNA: TGCGCCAGCAGCTCTCAGGGGAGCGAGCAGTACTTC.

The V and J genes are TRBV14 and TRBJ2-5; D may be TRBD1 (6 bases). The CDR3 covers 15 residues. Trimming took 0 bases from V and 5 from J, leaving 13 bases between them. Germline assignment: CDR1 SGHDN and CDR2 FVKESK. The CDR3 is CASSQDPPGAETQYF. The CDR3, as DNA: TGTGCCAGCAGCCAAGACCCACCAGGGGCGGAGACCCAGTACTTC.

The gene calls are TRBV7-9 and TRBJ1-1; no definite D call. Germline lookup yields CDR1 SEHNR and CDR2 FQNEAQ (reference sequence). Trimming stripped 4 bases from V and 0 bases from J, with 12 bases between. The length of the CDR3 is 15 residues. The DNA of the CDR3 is TGTGCCAGCAGCTCCGGGGTTAGTCTGAACACTGAAGCTTTCTTT. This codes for CASSSGVSLNTEAFF.

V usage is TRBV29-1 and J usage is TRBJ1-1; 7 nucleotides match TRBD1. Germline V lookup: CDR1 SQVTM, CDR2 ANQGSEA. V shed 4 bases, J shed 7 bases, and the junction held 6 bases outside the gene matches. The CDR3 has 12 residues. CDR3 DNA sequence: TGCAGCGTTGGAGGGGGCGCATTTGAAGCTTTCTTT. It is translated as CSVGGGAFEAFF.

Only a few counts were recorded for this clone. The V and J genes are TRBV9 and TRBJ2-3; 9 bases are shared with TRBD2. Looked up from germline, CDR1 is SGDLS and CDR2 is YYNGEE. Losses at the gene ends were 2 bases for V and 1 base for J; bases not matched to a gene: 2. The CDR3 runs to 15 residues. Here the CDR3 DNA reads TGTGCCAGCAGCGTTTTAGCGGGGGGCACAGATACGCAGTATTTT. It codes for CASSVLAGGTDTQYF.

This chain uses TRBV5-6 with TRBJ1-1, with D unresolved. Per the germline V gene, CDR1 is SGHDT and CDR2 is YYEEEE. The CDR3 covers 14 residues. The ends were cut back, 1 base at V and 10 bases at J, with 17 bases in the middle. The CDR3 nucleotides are TGTGCCAGCAGCTTGAGAGGCCGAGGCAGCGTAGCTTTCTTT. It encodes CASSLRGRGSVAFF.

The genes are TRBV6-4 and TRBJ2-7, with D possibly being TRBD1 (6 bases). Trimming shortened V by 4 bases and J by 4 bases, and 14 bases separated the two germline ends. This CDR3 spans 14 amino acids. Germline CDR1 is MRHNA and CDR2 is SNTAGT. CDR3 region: CASSVWTAFYEQYF. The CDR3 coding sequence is TGTGCCAGCAGTGTATGGACAGCATTTTACGAGCAGTACTTC.

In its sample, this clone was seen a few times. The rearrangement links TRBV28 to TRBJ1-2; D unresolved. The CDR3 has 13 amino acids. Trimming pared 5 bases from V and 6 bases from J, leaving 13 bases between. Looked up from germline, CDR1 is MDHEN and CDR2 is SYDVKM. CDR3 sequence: CASSLQRLDGYTF. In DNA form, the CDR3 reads TGTGCCAGCAGTCTCCAGCGACTCGATGGCTACACCTTC.

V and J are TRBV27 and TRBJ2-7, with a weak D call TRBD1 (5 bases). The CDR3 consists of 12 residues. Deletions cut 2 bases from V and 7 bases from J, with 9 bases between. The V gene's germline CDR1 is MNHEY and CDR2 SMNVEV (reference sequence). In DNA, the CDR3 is TGTGCCAGCAGTTTAGGGTCAGGGGAGCAGTACTTC. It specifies CASSLGSGEQYF.

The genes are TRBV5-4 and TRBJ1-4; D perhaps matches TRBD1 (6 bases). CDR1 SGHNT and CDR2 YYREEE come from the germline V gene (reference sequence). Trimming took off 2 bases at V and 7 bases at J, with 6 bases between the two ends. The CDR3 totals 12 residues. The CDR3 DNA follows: TGTGCCAGCAGCTTCAGGGGTGAAAAACTGTTTTTT. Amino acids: CASSFRGEKLFF. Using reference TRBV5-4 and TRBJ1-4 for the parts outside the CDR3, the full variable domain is ETGVTQSPTHLIKTRGQQVTLRCSSQSGHNTVSWYQQALGQGPQFIFQYYREEENGRGNFPPRFSGLQFPNYSSELNVNALELDDSALYLCASSFRGEKLFFGSGTQLSVL.

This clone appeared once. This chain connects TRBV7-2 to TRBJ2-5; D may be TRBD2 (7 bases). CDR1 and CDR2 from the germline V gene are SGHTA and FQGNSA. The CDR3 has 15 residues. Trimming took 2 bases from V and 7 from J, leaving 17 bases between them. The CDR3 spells CASSLYASGGGTQYF. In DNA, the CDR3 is TGTGCCAGCAGCTTATATGCATCGGGGGGCGGGACCCAGTACTTC. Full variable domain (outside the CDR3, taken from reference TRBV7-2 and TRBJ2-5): GAGVSQSPSNKVTEKGKDVELRCDPISGHTALYWYRQSLGQGLEFLIYFQGNSAPDKSGLPSDRFSAERTGGSVSTLTIQRTQQEDSAVYLCASSLYASGGGTQYFGPGTRLLVL.

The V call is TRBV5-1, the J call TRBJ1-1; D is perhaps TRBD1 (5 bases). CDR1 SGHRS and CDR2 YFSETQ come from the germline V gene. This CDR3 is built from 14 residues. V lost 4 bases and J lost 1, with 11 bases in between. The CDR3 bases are TGCGCCAGCAGCGCAGGGTTCGCGAACACTGAAGCTTTCTTT. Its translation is CASSAGFANTEAFF.

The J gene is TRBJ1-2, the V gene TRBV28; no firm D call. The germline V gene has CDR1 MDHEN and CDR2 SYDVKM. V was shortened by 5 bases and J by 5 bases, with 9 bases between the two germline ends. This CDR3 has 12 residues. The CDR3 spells CASSLEGYGYTF. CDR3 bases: TGTGCCAGCAGTCTAGAGGGTTATGGCTACACCTTC.

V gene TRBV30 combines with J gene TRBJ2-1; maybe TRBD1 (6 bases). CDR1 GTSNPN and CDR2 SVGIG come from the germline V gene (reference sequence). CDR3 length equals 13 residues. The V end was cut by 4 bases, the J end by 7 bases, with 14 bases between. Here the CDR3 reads CAWTRTAFNEQFF. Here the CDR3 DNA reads TGTGCCTGGACTAGGACAGCATTTAATGAGCAGTTCTTC.

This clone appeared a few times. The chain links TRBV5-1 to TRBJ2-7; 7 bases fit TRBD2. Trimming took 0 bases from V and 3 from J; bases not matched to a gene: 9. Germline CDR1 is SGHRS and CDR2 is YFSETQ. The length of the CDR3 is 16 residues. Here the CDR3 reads CASSLAGAGDLYEQYF. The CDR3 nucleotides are TGCGCCAGCAGCTTGGCCGGGGCGGGAGACCTCTACGAGCAGTACTTC.

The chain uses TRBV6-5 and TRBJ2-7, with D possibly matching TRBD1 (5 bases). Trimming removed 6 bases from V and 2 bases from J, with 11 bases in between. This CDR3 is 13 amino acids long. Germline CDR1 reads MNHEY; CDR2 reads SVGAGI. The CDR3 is CASRRTDTYEQYF. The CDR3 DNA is TGTGCCAGCAGGAGGACGGACACCTACGAGCAGTACTTC.

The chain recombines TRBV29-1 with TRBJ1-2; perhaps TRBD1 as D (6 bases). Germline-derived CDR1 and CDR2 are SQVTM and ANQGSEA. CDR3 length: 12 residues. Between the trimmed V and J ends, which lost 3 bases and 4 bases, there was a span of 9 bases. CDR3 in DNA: TGCAGCGTTGAGGACAGCATCTATGGCTACACCTTC. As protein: CSVEDSIYGYTF. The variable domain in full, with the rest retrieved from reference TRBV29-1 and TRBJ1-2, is SAVISQKPSRDICQRGTSLTIQCQVDSQVTMMFWYRQQPGQSLTLIATANQGSEATYESGFVIDKFPISRPNLTFSTLTVSNMSPEDSSIYLCSVEDSIYGYTFGSGTRLTVV.

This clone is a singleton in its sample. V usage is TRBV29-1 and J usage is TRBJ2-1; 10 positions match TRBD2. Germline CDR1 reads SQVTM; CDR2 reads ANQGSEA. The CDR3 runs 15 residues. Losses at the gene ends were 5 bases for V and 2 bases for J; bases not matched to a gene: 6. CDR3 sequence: CSVQSSGGPYNEQFF. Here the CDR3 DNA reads TGCAGCGTTCAGTCTAGCGGGGGTCCCTACAATGAGCAGTTCTTC.

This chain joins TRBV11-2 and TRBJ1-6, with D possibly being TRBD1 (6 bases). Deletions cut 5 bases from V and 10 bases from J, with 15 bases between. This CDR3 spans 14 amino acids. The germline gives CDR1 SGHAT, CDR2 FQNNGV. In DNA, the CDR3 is TGTGCCAGCAGCCTAACAGGGTCTGGATCACCCCTCCACTTT. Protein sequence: CASSLTGSGSPLHF.